This T cell receptor beta chain stems from a study of identical twins. General study points: Among beta out-of-frame sequences, excess sharing between twins appeared weaker. Out-of-frame alpha sequences that twins shared showed excess low generation probability. In zero-insertion analyses, partial confounding could arise from invariant MAIT and iNKT cells.

TCRdb passed the 5' RACE reads through MiXCR, listing each CDR3 protein once. The sample includes 1.5 million to 2 million distinct CDR3 sequences, about 32% of them seen just once. In this sample, this clonotype turned up a few times. Its antigen is unknown. The sequenced sample was cord blood. The TCR comes from a newborn girl in good health.

Here the CDR3 DNA reads TGTGCCAGTGGAACTAGCGGGGGGGCCAGTATCGGCATTCAGTACTTC. Protein: CASGTSGGASIGIQYF. The chain couples TRBV2 to TRBJ2-4; 13 bases agree with TRBD2. The CDR3 length is 16 residues. V shed 9 bases and J 9 bases; nucleotides not matched to a gene: 14. Germline CDR1 and CDR2: SNHLY and FYNNEI.